This TCR beta chain was profiled in a study of T cells expressing NK-cell markers. Overall study context: Sorted CD3+CD56+NKG2C+, CD3+CD56+NKG2C- and CD3+CD56-NKG2C+ T-cell subsets were beta-chain profiled.

Study-wide points: The contribution of dominant NKG2C+ clonotypes to CD8+ T cells in a handful of donors was about 1.0-7.0%. One observes that, in a handful of donors, these clonotypes were also the leading ones within the CD3+CD56-NKG2C+ fraction.

A note on this clonotype: Antigen specificity is unknown.

TCRdb reprocessed the 5' RACE reads, with one entry per CDR3 protein and no DNA. The sample has about 30,000 distinct CDR3 sequences. Germline lookup yields CDR1 SGDLS and CDR2 YYNGEE. This CDR3 spans 14 amino acids. This receptor was identified in a woman between 18 and 75 years old in good health. The rearrangement uses TRBV9 and TRBJ2-1. Source material: blood T cells: a sorted CD56 or NKG2C T cell subset, CD4+ or CD8+ T cells, or bulk PBMC T cells (not recorded which). The CDR3 sequence: CASSVEQWDNEQFF.